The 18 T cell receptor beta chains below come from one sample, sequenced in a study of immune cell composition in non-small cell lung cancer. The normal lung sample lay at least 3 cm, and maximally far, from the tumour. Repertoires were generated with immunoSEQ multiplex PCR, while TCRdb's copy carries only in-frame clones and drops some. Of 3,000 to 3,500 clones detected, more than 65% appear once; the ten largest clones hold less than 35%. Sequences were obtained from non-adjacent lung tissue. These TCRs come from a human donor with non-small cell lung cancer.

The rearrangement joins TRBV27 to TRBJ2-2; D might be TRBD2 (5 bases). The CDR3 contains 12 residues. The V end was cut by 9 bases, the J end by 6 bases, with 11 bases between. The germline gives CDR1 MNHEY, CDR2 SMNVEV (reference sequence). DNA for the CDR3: TGTGCCAGTCGGGATTTAGCCGGGGAGCTGTTTTTT. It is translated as CASRDLAGELFF.

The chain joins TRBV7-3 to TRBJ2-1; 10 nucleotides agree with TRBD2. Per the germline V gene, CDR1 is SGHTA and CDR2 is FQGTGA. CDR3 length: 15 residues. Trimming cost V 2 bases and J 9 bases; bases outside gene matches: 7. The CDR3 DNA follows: TGTGCCAGCAGCTTAGCTAGCGGGAGCCAAGGTGAGCAGTTCTTC. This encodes CASSLASGSQGEQFF. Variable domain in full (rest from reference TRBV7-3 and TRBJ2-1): GAGVSQTPSNKVTEKGKYVELRCDPISGHTALYWYRQSLGQGPEFLIYFQGTGAADDSGLPNDRFFAVRPEGSVSTLKIQRTERGDSAVYLCASSLASGSQGEQFFGPGTRLTVL.

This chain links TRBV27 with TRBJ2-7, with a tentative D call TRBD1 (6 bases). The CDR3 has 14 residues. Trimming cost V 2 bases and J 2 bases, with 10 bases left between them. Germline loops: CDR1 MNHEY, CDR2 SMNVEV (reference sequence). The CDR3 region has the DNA TGTGCCAGCAGTTTAGACAGGAGAGCCTACGAGCAGTACTTC. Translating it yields CASSLDRRAYEQYF.

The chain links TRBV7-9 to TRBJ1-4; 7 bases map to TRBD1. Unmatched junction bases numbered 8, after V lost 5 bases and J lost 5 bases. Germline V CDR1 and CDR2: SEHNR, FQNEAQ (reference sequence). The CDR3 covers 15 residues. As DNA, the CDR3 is TGTGCCAGCAGCCCCCAGTCGGGACAGAATGAAAAACTGTTTTTT. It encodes CASSPQSGQNEKLFF.

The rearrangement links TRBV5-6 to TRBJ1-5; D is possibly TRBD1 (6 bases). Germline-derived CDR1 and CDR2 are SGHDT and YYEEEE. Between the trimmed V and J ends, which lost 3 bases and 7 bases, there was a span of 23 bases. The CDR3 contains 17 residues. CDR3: CASSSLALGAGEQPQHF. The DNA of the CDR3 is TGTGCCAGCAGCTCGCTCGCTCTGGGGGCAGGTGAACAGCCCCAGCATTTT.

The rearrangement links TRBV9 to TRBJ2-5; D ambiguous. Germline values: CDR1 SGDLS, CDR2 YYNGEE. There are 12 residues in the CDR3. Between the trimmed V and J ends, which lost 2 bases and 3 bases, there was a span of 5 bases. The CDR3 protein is CASSVTEETQYF. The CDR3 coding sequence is TGTGCCAGCAGCGTTACAGAAGAGACCCAGTACTTC. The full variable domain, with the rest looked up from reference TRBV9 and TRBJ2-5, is DSGVTQTPKHLITATGQRVTLRCSPRSGDLSVYWYQQSLDQGLQFLIQYYNGEERAKGNILERFSAQQFPDLHSELNLSSLELGDSALYFCASSVTEETQYFGPGTRLLVL.

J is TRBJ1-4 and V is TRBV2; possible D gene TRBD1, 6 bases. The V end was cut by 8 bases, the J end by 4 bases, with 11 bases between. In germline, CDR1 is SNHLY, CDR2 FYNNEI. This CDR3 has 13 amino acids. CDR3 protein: CASGTGFNEKLFF. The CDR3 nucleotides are TGTGCCAGCGGTACAGGGTTTAATGAAAAACTGTTTTTT.

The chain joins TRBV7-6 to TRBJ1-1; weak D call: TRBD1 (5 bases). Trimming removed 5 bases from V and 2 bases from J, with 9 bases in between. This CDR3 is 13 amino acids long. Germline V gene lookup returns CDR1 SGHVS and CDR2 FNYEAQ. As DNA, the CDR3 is TGTGCCAGCAGCCGACAGAGTAACACTGAAGCTTTCTTT. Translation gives CASSRQSNTEAFF. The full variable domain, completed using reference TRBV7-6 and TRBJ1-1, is GAGVSQSPRYKVTKRGQDVALRCDPISGHVSLYWYRQALGQGPEFLTYFNYEAQQDKSGLPNDRFSAERPEGSISTLTIQRTEQRDSAMYRCASSRQSNTEAFFGQGTRLTVV.

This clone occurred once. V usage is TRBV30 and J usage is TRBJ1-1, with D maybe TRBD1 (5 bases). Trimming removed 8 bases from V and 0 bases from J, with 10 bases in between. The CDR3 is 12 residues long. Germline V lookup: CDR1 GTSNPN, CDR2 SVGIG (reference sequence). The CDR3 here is CAAGRMNTEAFF. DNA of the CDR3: TGTGCCGCAGGGCGGATGAACACTGAAGCTTTCTTT. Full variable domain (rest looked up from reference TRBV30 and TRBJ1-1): SQTIHQWPATLVQPVGSPLSLECTVEGTSNPNLYWYRQAAGRGLQLLFYSVGIGQISSEVPQNLSASRPQDRQFILSSKKLLLSDSGFYLCAAGRMNTEAFFGQGTRLTVV.

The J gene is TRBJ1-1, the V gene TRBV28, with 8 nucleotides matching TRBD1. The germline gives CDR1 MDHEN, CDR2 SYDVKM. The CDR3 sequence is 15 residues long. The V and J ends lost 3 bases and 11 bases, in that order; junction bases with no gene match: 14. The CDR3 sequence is CASSFPGQATRRAFF. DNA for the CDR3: TGTGCCAGCAGTTTCCCGGGACAGGCCACAAGGCGGGCTTTCTTT.

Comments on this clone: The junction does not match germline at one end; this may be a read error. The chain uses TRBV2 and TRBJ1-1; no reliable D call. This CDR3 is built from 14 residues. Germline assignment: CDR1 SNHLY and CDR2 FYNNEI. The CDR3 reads CASVLEGMNPEAFF. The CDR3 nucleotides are TGTGCCAGCGTGTTGGAGGGAATGAACCCTGAAGCTTTCTTT.

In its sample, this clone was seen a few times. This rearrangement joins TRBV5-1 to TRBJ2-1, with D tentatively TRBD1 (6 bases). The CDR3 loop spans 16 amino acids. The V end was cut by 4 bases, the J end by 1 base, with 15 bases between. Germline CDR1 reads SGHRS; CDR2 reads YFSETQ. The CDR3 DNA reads TGCGCCAGCAGCCGAGGACAGCAAGGGTCCTACAATGAGCAGTTCTTC. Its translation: CASSRGQQGSYNEQFF.

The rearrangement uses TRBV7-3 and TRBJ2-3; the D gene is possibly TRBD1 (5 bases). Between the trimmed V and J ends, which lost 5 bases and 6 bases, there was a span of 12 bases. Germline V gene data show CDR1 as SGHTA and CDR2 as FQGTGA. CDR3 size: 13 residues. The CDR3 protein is CASSLTVGDTQYF. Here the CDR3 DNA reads TGTGCCAGCAGCCTGACAGTCGGGGATACGCAGTATTTT.

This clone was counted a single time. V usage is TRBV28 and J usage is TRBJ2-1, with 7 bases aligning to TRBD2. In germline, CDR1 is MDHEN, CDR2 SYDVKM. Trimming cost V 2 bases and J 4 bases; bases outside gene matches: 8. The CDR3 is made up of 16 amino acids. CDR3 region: CASSLPRLAAYNEQFF. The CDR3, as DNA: TGTGCCAGCAGTTTACCTCGACTAGCCGCGTACAATGAGCAGTTCTTC.

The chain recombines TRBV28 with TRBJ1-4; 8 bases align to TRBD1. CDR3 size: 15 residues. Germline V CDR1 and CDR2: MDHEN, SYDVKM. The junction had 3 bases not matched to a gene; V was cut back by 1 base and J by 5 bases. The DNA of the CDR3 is TGTGCCAGCAGTTTATCAGGGGGCGGAAATGAAAAACTGTTTTTT. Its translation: CASSLSGGGNEKLFF.

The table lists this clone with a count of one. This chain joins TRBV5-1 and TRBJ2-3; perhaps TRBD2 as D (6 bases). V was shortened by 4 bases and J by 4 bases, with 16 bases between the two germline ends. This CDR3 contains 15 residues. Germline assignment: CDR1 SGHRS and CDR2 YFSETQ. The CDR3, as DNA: TGCGCCAGCAGCCTGGGAGGAGGTTGGGCAGATACGCAGTATTTT. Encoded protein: CASSLGGGWADTQYF. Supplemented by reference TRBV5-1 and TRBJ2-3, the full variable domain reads KAGVTQTPRYLIKTRGQQVTLSCSPISGHRSVSWYQQTPGQGLQFLFEYFSETQRNKGNFPGRFSGRQFSNSRSEMNVSTLELGDSALYLCASSLGGGWADTQYFGPGTRLTVL.

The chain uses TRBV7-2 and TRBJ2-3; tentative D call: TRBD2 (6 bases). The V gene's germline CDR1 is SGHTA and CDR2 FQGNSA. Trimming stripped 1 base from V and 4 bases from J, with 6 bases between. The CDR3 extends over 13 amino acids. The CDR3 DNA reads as TGTGCCAGCAGCTTAGGGGGGGCAGATACGCAGTATTTT. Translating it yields CASSLGGADTQYF.

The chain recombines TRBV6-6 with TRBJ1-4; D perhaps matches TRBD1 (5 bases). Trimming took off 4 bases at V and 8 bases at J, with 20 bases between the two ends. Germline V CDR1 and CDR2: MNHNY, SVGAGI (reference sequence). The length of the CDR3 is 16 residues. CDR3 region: CASSSSDGGTREKLFF. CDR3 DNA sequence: TGTGCCAGCAGTTCCTCGGACGGGGGGACTAGAGAAAAACTGTTTTTT.